This T cell receptor (beta chain) derives from a study of T cell responses to AZD1222 COVID-19 vaccine. Findings of the study overall: Donors were chiefly white British, with a greater number of females, and clonal diversity was perhaps underestimated.

The repertoire was sequenced with immunoSEQ multiplex PCR; TCRdb's copy has only in-frame clones and lacks some. Of around 130,000 clones listed, 93% are singletons. The CDR3 loop spans 13 amino acids. CDR1 LGHDT and CDR2 YNNKEL come from the germline V gene (reference sequence). V gave up 4 bases and J gave up 6 bases; unmatched junction bases: 5. A note on this clone: What it binds is unknown.

The sequenced sample was peripheral blood, obtained on day 0 of AZD1222 vaccination. The clonotype originates from an adult in good health. V usage is TRBV3-1 (or the pseudogene TRBV3-2) and J usage is TRBJ1-1; 7 bases line up with TRBD1. CDR3 coding DNA: TGTGCCAGCAGCCGGGAGGGGGCTCCTGAAGCTTTCTTT. The encoded protein is CASSREGAPEAFF.